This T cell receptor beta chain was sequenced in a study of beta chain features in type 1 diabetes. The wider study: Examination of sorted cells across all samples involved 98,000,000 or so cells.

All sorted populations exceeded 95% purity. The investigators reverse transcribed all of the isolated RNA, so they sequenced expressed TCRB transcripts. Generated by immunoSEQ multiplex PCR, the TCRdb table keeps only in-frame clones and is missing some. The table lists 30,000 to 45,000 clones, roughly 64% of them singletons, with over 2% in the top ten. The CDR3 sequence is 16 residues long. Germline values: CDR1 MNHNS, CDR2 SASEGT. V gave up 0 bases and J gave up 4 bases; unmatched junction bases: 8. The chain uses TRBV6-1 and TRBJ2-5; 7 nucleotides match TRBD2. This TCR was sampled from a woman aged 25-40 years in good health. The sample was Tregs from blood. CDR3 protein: CASSEAQFGGGETQYF. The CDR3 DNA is TGTGCCAGCAGTGAAGCCCAATTCGGCGGGGGAGAGACCCAGTACTTC.